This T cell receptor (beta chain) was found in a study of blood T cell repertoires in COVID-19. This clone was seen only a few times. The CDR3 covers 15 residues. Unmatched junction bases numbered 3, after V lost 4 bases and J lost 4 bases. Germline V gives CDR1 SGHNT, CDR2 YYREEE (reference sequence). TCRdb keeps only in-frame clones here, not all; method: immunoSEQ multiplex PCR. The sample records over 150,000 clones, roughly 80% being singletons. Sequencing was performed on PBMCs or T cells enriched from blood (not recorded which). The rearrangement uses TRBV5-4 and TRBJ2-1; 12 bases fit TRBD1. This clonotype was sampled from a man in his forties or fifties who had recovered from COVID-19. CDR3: CASSVGQGAYNEQFF. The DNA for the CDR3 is TGTGCCAGCAGCGTGGGACAGGGGGCGTACAATGAGCAGTTCTTC.